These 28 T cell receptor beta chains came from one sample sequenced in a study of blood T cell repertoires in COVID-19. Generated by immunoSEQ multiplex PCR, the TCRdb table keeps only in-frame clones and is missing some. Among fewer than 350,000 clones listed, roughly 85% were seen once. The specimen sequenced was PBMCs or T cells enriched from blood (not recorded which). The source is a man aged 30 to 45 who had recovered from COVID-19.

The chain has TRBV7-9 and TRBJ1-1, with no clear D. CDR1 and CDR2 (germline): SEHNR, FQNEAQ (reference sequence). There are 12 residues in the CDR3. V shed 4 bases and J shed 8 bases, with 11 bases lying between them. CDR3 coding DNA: TGTGCCAGCAGCTCACCGGGTTCCGAAGCTTTCTTT. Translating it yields CASSSPGSEAFF.

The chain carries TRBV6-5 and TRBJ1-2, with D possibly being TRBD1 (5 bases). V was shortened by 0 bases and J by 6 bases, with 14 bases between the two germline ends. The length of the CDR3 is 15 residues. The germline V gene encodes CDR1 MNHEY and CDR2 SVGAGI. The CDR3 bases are TGTGCCAGCAGTTACTCGATACGGGGGTTCGATGGCTACACCTTC. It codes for CASSYSIRGFDGYTF.

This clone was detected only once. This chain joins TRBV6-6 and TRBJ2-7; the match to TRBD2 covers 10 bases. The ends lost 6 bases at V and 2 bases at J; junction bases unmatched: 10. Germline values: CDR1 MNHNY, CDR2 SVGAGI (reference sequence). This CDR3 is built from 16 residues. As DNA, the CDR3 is TGTGCCAGCAGAATAGCGGGGGGTTTCTCTCCCTACGAGCAGTACTTC. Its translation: CASRIAGGFSPYEQYF.

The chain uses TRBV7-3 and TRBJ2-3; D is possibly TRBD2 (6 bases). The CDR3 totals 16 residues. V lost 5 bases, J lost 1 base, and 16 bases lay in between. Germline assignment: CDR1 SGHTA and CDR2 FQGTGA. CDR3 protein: CASSTSGGRRTDTQYF. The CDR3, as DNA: TGTGCCAGCAGCACCTCAGGAGGGAGGCGCACAGATACGCAGTATTTT. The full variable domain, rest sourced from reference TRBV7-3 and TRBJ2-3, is GAGVSQTPSNKVTEKGKYVELRCDPISGHTALYWYRQSLGQGPEFLIYFQGTGAADDSGLPNDRFFAVRPEGSVSTLKIQRTERGDSAVYLCASSTSGGRRTDTQYFGPGTRLTVL.

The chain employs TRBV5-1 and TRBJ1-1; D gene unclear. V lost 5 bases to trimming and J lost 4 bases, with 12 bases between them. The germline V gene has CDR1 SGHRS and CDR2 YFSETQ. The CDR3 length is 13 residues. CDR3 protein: CASRVVMATEAFF. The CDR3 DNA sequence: TGCGCCAGCAGGGTGGTGATGGCCACTGAAGCTTTCTTT.

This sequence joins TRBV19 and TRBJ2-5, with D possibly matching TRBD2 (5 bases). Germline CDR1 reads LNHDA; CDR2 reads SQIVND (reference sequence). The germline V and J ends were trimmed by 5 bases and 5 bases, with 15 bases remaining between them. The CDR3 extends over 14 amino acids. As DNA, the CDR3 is TGTGCCAGTAGTCGGGTAGGGAGAAGGGAGACCCAGTACTTC. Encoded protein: CASSRVGRRETQYF.

The CDR3 here is CSASKVDRGLEKLFF. CDR3 coding DNA: TGCAGTGCGAGTAAGGTGGACAGGGGGCTTGAAAAACTGTTTTTT. The chain carries TRBV20-1 and TRBJ1-4; 11 bases fit TRBD1. The CDR3 has 15 residues. CDR1 is DFQATT and CDR2 is SNEGSKA in the germline V gene (reference sequence). J gave up 7 bases and V 6 bases, and 10 bases lay outside the gene matches.

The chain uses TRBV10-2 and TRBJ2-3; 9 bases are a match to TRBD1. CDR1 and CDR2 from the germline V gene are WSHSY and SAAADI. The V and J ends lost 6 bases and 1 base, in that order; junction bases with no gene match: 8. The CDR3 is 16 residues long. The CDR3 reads CASRGQGLPGTDTQYF. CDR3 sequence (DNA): TGCGCCAGCAGGGGACAGGGACTCCCGGGCACAGATACGCAGTATTTT.

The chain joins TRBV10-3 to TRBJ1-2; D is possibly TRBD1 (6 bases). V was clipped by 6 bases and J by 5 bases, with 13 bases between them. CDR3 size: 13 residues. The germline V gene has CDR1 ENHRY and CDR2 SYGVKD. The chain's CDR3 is CAIREGQAYGYTF. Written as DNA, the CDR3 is TGTGCCATCAGGGAGGGACAAGCATATGGCTACACCTTC.

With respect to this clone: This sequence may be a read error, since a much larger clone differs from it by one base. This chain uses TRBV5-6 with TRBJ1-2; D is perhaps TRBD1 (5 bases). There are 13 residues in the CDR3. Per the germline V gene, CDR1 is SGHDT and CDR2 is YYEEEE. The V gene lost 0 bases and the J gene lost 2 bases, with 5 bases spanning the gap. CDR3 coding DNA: TGTGCCAGCAGCTTGGGACAGAACTATGGCTACACCTTC. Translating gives CASSLGQNYGYTF. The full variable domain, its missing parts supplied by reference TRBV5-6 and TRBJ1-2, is DAGVTQSPTHLIKTRGQQVTLRCSPKSGHDTVSWYQQALGQGPQFIFQYYEEEERQRGNFPDRFSGHQFPNYSSELNVNALLLGDSALYLCASSLGQNYGYTFGSGTRLTVV.

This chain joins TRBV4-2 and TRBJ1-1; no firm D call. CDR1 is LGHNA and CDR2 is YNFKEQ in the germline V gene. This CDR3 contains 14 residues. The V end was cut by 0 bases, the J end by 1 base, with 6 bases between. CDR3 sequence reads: CASSQDRGNTEAFF. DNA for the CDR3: TGTGCCAGCAGCCAAGACCGCGGGAACACTGAAGCTTTCTTT.

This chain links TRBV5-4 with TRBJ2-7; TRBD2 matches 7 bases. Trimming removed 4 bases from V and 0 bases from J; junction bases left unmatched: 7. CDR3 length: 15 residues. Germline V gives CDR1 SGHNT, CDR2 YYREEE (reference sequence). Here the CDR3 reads CASSPPLADSYEQYF. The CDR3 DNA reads TGTGCCAGCAGCCCCCCTCTAGCGGACTCCTACGAGCAGTACTTC.

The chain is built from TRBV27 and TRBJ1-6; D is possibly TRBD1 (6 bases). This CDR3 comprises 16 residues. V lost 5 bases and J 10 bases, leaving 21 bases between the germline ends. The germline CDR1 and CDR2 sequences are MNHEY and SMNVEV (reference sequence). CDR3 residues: CASSISGVGSRSPLHF. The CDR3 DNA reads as TGTGCCAGCAGTATCTCAGGGGTTGGATCGAGGTCACCCCTCCACTTT.

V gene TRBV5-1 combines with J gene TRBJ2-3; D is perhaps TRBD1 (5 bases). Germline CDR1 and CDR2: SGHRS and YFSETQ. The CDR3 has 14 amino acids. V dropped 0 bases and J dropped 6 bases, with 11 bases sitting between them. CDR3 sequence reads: CASSLGTLGDTQYF. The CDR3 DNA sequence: TGCGCCAGCAGCTTGGGGACATTGGGCGATACGCAGTATTTT.

Written as DNA, the CDR3 is TGTGCCATCAACCCACACGGGAGGAATTCACCCCTCCACTTT. Protein: CAINPHGRNSPLHF. The chain recombines TRBV10-3 with TRBJ1-6; no clear D. The CDR3 length is 14 residues. Trimming cost V 7 bases and J 7 bases, with 14 bases left between them. Germline V gene data show CDR1 as ENHRY and CDR2 as SYGVKD.

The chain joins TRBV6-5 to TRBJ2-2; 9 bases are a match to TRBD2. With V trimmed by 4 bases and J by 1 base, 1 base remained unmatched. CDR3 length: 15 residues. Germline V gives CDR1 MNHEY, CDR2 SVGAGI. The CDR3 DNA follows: TGTGCCAGCAGTTTAGCGGGGGTGAACACCGGGGAGCTGTTTTTT. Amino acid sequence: CASSLAGVNTGELFF.

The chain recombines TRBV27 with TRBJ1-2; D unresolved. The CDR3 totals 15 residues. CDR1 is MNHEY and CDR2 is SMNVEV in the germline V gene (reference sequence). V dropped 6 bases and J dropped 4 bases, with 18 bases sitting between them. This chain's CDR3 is CASSTGVTGFYGYTF. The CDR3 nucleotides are TGTGCCAGCAGCACCGGGGTGACGGGATTCTATGGCTACACCTTC.

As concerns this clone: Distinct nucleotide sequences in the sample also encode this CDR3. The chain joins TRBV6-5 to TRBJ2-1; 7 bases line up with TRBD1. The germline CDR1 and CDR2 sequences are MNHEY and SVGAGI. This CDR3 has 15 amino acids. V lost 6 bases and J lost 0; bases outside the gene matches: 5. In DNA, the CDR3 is TGTGCCAGCAGGGGAGCAGGGGGCTCCTACAATGAGCAGTTCTTC. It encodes CASRGAGGSYNEQFF.

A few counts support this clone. This CDR3 is CAISGGDSGNTIYF. The CDR3 coding sequence is TGTGCCATCAGTGGGGGGGACTCTGGAAACACCATATATTTT. The gene calls are TRBV10-3 and TRBJ1-3, with a weak D call TRBD1 (5 bases). The CDR3 spans 14 residues. Germline CDR1 ENHRY, CDR2 SYGVKD. Trimming stripped 4 bases from V and 0 bases from J, with 7 bases between.

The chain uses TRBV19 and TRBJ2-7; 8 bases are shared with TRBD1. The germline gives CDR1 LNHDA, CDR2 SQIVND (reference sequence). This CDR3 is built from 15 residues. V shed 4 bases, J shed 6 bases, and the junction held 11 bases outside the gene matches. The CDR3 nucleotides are TGTGCCAGTAGTACGACTTGGGACAGGTTGTCCGAGCAGTACTTC. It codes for CASSTTWDRLSEQYF.

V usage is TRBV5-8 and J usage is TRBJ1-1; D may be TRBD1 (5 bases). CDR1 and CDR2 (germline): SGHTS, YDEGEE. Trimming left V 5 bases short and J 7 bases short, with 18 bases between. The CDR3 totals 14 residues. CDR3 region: CASSSGRGPLEAFF. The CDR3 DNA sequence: TGTGCCAGCAGTTCCGGGAGGGGCCCTCTTGAAGCTTTCTTT.

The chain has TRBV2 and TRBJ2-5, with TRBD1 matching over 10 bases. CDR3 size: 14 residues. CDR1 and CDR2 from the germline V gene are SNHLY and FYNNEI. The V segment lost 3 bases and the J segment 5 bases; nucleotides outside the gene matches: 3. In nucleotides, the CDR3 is TGTGCCAGCAGTGAGGGACAGGGGAAGGAGACCCAGTACTTC. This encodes CASSEGQGKETQYF.

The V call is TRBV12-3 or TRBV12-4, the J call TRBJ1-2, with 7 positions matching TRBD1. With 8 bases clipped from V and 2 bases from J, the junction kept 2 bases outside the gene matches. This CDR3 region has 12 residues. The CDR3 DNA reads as TGTGCCAGCCGGGGACAGAACTATGGCTACACCTTC. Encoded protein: CASRGQNYGYTF.

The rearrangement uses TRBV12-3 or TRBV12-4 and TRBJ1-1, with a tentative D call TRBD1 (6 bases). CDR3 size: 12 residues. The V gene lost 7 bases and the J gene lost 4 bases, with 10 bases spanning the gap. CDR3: CASNPDSTEAFF. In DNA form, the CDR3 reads TGTGCCAGCAACCCGGACAGCACTGAAGCTTTCTTT.

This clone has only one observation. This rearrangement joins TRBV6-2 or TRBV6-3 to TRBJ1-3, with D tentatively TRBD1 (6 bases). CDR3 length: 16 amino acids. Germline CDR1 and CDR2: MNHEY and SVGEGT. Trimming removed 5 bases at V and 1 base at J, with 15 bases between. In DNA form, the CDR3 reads TGTGCCAGCAGTACCCACGGGGGGGCGTCTGGAAACACCATATATTTT. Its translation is CASSTHGGASGNTIYF.

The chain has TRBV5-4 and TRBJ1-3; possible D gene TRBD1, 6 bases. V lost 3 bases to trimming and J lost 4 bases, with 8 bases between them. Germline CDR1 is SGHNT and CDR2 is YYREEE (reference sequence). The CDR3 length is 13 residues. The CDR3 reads CASSSGQGNTIYF. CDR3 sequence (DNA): TGTGCCAGCAGCTCCGGACAGGGAAACACCATATATTTT.

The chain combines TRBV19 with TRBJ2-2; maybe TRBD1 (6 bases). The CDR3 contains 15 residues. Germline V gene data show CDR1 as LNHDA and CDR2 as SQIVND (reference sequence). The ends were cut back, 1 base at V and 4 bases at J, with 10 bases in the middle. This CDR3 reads CASSIGTAITGELFF. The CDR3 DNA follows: TGTGCCAGTAGTATAGGGACAGCCATCACCGGGGAGCTGTTTTTT.

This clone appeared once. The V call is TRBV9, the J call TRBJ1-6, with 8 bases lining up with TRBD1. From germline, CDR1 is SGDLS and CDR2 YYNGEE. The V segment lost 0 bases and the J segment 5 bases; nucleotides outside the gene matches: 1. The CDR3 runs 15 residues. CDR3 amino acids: CASSVETGDNSPLHF. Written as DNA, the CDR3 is TGTGCCAGCAGCGTAGAGACAGGGGATAATTCACCCCTCCACTTT.